These 5 T cell receptor beta chains were all obtained from the same sample, sequenced in a study of post-analysis software for immune sequencing data. TCR beta libraries were prepared from cDNA with unique molecular identifiers. TCRdb processed the PCR reads anew with MiXCR; each CDR3 protein has one entry. The sample lists approximately 440,000 distinct CDR3 sequences, less than 45% seen once, with around 10% in the top ten. What these receptors recognize is not known. General observations from the study: TRBV5-6, TRBV5-1 and TRBV20-1 were among a handful of TRBV segments more frequent in patients than controls.

The sequencing input was blood. These receptors all stem from a girl aged 10 to 17 with multiple sclerosis.

This chain's CDR3 is CASSLAGDGYNEQFF. In nucleotides, the CDR3 is TGCGCCAGCAGTTTAGCGGGAGATGGATACAATGAGCAGTTCTTC. The chain is built from TRBV10-1 and TRBJ2-1; 9 positions agree with TRBD2. The V segment lost 5 bases and the J segment 4 bases; nucleotides outside the gene matches: 6. The V gene's germline CDR1 is WNHNN and CDR2 SYGVQD (reference sequence). CDR3 length: 15 residues.

The V call is TRBV5-5, the J call TRBJ1-5; tentatively, D is TRBD1 (6 bases). The CDR3 loop spans 18 amino acids. Trimming stripped 0 bases from V and 5 bases from J, with 21 bases between. CDR1 SGHKS and CDR2 YYEKEE come from the germline V gene (reference sequence). Here the CDR3 reads CASSLDLGADGRYQPQHF. The CDR3 DNA is TGTGCCAGCAGCTTGGATTTGGGGGCGGACGGAAGATATCAGCCCCAGCATTTT.

This clonotype has only a few counts. The chain has TRBV7-9 and TRBJ2-4; D is tentatively TRBD1 or TRBD2 (5 bases each). Germline V gene sequence: CDR1 SEHNR, CDR2 FQNEAQ (reference sequence). The V gene lost 1 base and the J gene lost 4 bases, with 5 bases spanning the gap. The CDR3 runs 13 residues. The CDR3 sequence is CASSLGGKNIQYF. The CDR3 nucleotides are TGTGCCAGCAGCTTAGGGGGGAAAAACATTCAGTACTTC.

This clonotype was detected a few times. The chain joins TRBV6-6 to TRBJ1-6; D unclear. V lost 6 bases and J 4 bases, leaving 7 bases between the germline ends. The germline V gene has CDR1 MNHNY and CDR2 SVGAGI (reference sequence). The CDR3 spans 13 residues. CDR3 sequence: CASSLGYNSPLHF. Written as DNA, the CDR3 is TGTGCCAGCAGCCTCGGATATAATTCACCCCTCCACTTT.

The V call is TRBV5-1, the J call TRBJ2-3; 12 bases are a match to TRBD2. Germline V gene data show CDR1 as SGHRS and CDR2 as YFSETQ. The V and J ends lost 4 bases and 6 bases, in that order; junction bases with no gene match: 9. The CDR3 spans 16 residues. CDR3 bases: TGCGCCAGCAGCGGGAGACTAGCGGGAGTAGCCGATACGCAGTATTTT. It encodes CASSGRLAGVADTQYF.